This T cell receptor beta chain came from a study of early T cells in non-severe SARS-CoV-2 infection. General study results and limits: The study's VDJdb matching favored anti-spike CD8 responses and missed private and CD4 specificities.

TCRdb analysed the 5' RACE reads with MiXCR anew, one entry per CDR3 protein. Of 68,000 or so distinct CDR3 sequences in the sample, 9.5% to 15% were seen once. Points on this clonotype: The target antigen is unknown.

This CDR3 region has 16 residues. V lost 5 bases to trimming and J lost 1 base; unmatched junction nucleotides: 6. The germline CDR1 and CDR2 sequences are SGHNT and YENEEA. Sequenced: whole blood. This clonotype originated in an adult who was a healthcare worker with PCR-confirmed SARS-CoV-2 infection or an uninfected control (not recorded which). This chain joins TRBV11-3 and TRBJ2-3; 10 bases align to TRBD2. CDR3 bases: TGTGCCAGCAGCCTTCTAACTAGCGGGGGCACAGATACGCAGTATTTT. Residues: CASSLLTSGGTDTQYF. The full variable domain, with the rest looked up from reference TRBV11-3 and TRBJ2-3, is EAGVVQSPRYKIIEKKQPVAFWCNPISGHNTLYWYLQNLGQGPELLIRYENEEAVDDSQLPKDRFSAERLKGVDSTLKIQPAELGDSAVYLCASSLLTSGGTDTQYFGPGTRLTVL.